A single sample gave rise to the 14 T cell receptor beta chains below, sequenced in a study of blood T cell repertoires in COVID-19 (dated by TCRdb to between 2020 and 2021). The library was produced with the immunoSEQ multiplex PCR assay. In its TCRdb copy, this immuneACCESS table keeps in-frame sequences only and misses some clones. Where compared with another copy, unresolved V genes explain less than half of these, and the others have no known cause. Here the sample has hundreds of thousands of clones; roughly 80% occur a single time. The top ten clones comprise around 18% of the sample. The specimen was peripheral blood. These receptors were collected from an elderly woman with active or convalescent COVID-19.

The V and J genes are TRBV29-1 and TRBJ1-1, with D hard to call. The ends were cut back, 0 bases at V and 0 bases at J, with 11 bases in the middle. Germline-derived CDR1 and CDR2 are SQVTM and ANQGSEA. There are 15 residues in the CDR3. CDR3 coding DNA: TGCAGCGTTGAAGATTCGAGGCGTGTGAACACTGAAGCTTTCTTT. Amino acid sequence: CSVEDSRRVNTEAFF.

The chain combines TRBV29-1 with TRBJ2-5, with D possibly TRBD2 on 5 matching bases. Between the trimmed V and J ends, which lost 5 bases and 0 bases, there was a span of 7 bases. The CDR3 consists of 12 residues. The germline gives CDR1 SQVTM, CDR2 ANQGSEA. The CDR3, as DNA: TGCAGCGTTCGGACTGACCAAGAGACCCAGTACTTC. Translation gives CSVRTDQETQYF.

The chain is built from TRBV6-2 or TRBV6-3 and TRBJ2-7; 10 bases align to TRBD2. CDR3 length: 17 amino acids. The junction had 6 bases not matched to a gene; V was cut back by 0 bases and J by 1 base. The V gene's germline CDR1 is MNHEY and CDR2 SVGEGT. Here the CDR3 reads CASSYSLAGVRSYEQYF. For the CDR3, the DNA is TGTGCCAGCAGTTACTCGCTAGCGGGAGTCCGGTCCTACGAGCAGTACTTC.

The rearrangement links TRBV4-1 to TRBJ2-7; D ambiguous. The CDR3 contains 15 residues. Germline lookup yields CDR1 MGHRA and CDR2 YSYEKL. V lost 1 base to trimming and J lost 5 bases, with 15 bases between them. DNA for the CDR3: TGCGCCAGCAGCCAAGGTTACGGAACGCGGAACGAGCAGTACTTC. Translating gives CASSQGYGTRNEQYF.

This sequence joins TRBV5-5 and TRBJ1-1; 7 bases are shared with TRBD1. The trim removed 5 bases at V and 1 base at J, leaving 5 bases unmatched. The CDR3 consists of 14 residues. CDR1 is SGHKS and CDR2 is YYEKEE in the germline V gene (reference sequence). The CDR3 loop reads CASRGTDKNTEAFF. The CDR3 DNA reads as TGTGCCAGCAGAGGGACAGATAAGAACACTGAAGCTTTCTTT.

V gene TRBV19 combines with J gene TRBJ2-7; D possibly corresponds to TRBD2 (5 bases). Deletions cut 4 bases from V and 4 bases from J, with 20 bases between. This CDR3 region has 16 residues. CDR1 is LNHDA and CDR2 is SQIVND in the germline V gene (reference sequence). CDR3 DNA: TGTGCCAGTAGTACGCGGGCTAGTCGCGGGCATTACGAGCAGTACTTC. It yields the protein CASSTRASRGHYEQYF.

The genes are TRBV9 and TRBJ2-1; 8 bases match TRBD2. Trimming at V came to 0 bases and at J to 3 bases, leaving 5 bases not matched to a gene. The length of the CDR3 is 16 residues. The V gene's germline CDR1 is SGDLS and CDR2 YYNGEE. The CDR3 nucleotides read TGTGCCAGCAGCGTAGGGACTAGCAGGTACTACAATGAGCAGTTCTTC. It is translated as CASSVGTSRYYNEQFF.

In its sample, this clone was seen once. CDR3 loop: CASSSYRSSGANVLTF. CDR3 nucleotide sequence: TGTGCCAGCAGCTCTTACAGGAGCTCTGGGGCCAACGTCCTGACTTTC. V gene TRBV5-8 combines with J gene TRBJ2-6; D is perhaps TRBD1 (5 bases). The CDR3 is made up of 16 amino acids. Germline V gene data show CDR1 as SGHTS and CDR2 as YDEGEE. V lost 3 bases and J lost 0, with 10 bases in between.

The sample holds a few counts of this clone. This chain connects TRBV27 to TRBJ1-5, with D uncertain. V lost 6 bases and J 0 bases, leaving 6 bases between the germline ends. The germline V gene encodes CDR1 MNHEY and CDR2 SMNVEV (reference sequence). The CDR3 has 13 amino acids. CDR3 loop: CASRTYSNQPQHF. As DNA, the CDR3 is TGTGCCAGCAGAACTTATAGCAATCAGCCCCAGCATTTT.

This clone has only a few counts. V gene TRBV5-4 combines with J gene TRBJ1-3, with a possible D match to TRBD1 (5 bases). The germline V and J ends were trimmed by 1 base and 4 bases, with 12 bases remaining between them. Looked up from germline, CDR1 is SGHNT and CDR2 is YYREEE (reference sequence). This CDR3 has 15 residues. CDR3 DNA: TGTGCCAGCAGCTTGAGTCAGGGTATGGGAAACACCATATATTTT. Translated: CASSLSQGMGNTIYF.

V and J are TRBV30 and TRBJ1-1; weak D call: TRBD1 (5 bases). CDR3 size: 13 residues. Trimming cost V 0 bases and J 4 bases, with 9 bases left between them. Germline V lookup: CDR1 GTSNPN, CDR2 SVGIG (reference sequence). CDR3 sequence: CAWSVGGLTEAFF. CDR3 in DNA: TGTGCCTGGAGTGTCGGGGGTCTCACTGAAGCTTTCTTT.

This clone was observed once. V usage is TRBV4-2 and J usage is TRBJ1-4; D is perhaps TRBD1 (5 bases). The V gene lost 5 bases and the J gene lost 8 bases, with 15 bases spanning the gap. The CDR3 has 14 amino acids. The germline CDR1 and CDR2 sequences are LGHNA and YNFKEQ. This CDR3 is CASSSRGGSEKLFF. Written as DNA, the CDR3 is TGTGCCAGCAGCTCACGGGGGGGTAGCGAAAAACTGTTTTTT.

CDR3 in amino acids: CASSDRFNYGYTF. CDR3 nucleotide sequence: TGTGCCAGTAGCGACAGGTTTAACTATGGCTACACCTTC. The chain recombines TRBV19 with TRBJ1-2; perhaps TRBD1 as D (6 bases). The CDR3 covers 13 residues. The V end lost 6 bases, the J end lost 1 base, and 9 bases lay between the germline ends. Germline V CDR1 and CDR2: LNHDA, SQIVND (reference sequence).

Only a few counts were recorded for this clone. V is TRBV5-6 and J is TRBJ1-6, with unresolved D. The CDR3 runs 14 residues. CDR1 and CDR2 (germline): SGHDT, YYEEEE. V shed 0 bases and J shed 10 bases, with 11 bases lying between them. The CDR3 here is CASSLGREGSPLHF. The CDR3 DNA reads TGTGCCAGCAGCTTGGGGAGGGAGGGCTCACCCCTCCACTTT.